Listed below are T cell receptor beta chains from one sample, sequenced in a study of metastatic and nonmetastatic thyroid tumors. TCRdb re-analyzed the PCR reads using MiXCR. This table has 45,000 to 55,000 clones, under 25% appearing once. Material for sequencing was blood. These receptors were obtained from a male donor with papillary thyroid cancer or a benign thyroid nodule (not recorded which). Some clones in this sample may be carry-over from other donors' samples. CDR3s include the opening cysteine and the closing phenylalanine or tryptophan. D genes are given only for firm matches. Clone size is shown for a subset of rows, as once, few, many or a class of expanded clone.

>TRBJ1-5|-|few|TRBV19
TGTGCCAGTATGCTTGGGGTAGGCGGCAATCAGCCCCAGCATTTT
CASMLGVGGNQPQHF
>TRBJ1-2|-|many|TRBV11-3
TGTGCCAGCAGCTTAGATCCGCAGGGATCGGGCTACACCTTC
CASSLDPQGSGYTF
>TRBJ1-1|-|many|TRBV9
TGTGCCAGCAGCGGTAACCCCGGGGAACAGAACACTGAAGCTTTCTTT
CASSGNPGEQNTEAFF
>TRBJ2-1|-|many|TRBV7-9
TGTGCCAGCACCCCCGACAGCTCCTACAATGAGCAGTTCTTC
CASTPDSSYNEQFF
>TRBJ2-5|-|many|TRBV7-9
TGTGCCAGCAGTTCGAGGGGGGGGGCTAGGGAGACCCAGTACTTC
CASSSRGGARETQYF
>TRBJ2-1|TRBD1|few|TRBV24-1
TGTGCCACCAGTGATACCGGGACAGGGATCGGGAATGAGCAGTTCTTC
CATSDTGTGIGNEQFF
>TRBJ2-5|TRBD2|many|TRBV4-1
TGCGCCAGCAGCTCAGGCCTTAGCGGGAGAGGCCAAGAGACCCAGTACTTC
CASSSGLSGRGQETQYF
>TRBJ2-5|-|many|TRBV25-1
TGTGCCAGCAGCGGAAAGGCCGAGGAGACCCAGTACTTC
CASSGKAEETQYF
>TRBJ2-1|-|many|TRBV19
TGTGCCAGTAGTACGGGGAGTGAGCAGTTCTTC
CASSTGSEQFF
>TRBJ2-2|-|many|TRBV7-3
TGTGCCAGCAGCCCTACTAGGAGCACCGGGGAGCTGTTTTTT
CASSPTRSTGELFF
>TRBJ1-5|TRBD1|few|TRBV5-5
TGTGCCAGCAGCTTTAGGACAGGACTCAATCAGCCCCAGCATTTT
CASSFRTGLNQPQHF
>TRBJ1-1|TRBD1|many|TRBV3-1
TGTGCCAGCAGTCCAGGGGGGAAAGGTGAAGCTTTCTTT
CASSPGGKGEAFF
>TRBJ1-2|-|medium-sized|TRBV6-1
TGTGCCAGCATCCCGCCAGGGGACCCCCGAGGTGAAGGCTACACCTTC
CASIPPGDPRGEGYTF
>TRBJ2-3|-|-|TRBV6-1
TGTGCCAGCAGTGAAGGAAGCACAGATACGCAGTATTTT
CASSEGSTDTQYF
>TRBJ1-6|TRBD1|-|TRBV2
TGTGCCAGCATCGGACAGGGGATTTATAATTCACCCCTCCACTTT
CASIGQGIYNSPLHF
>TRBJ2-3|TRBD2|many|TRBV18
TGTGCCAGCTCATCTAGCGGGAGTGGGACAGATACGCAGTATTTT
CASSSSGSGTDTQYF
>TRBJ2-7|TRBD2|-|TRBV6-1
TGTGCCAGCACCCCCTTCCTGACTAGCGGGAGTGCTTACGAGCAGTACTTC
CASTPFLTSGSAYEQYF
>TRBJ2-2|-|-|TRBV12-3/TRBV12-4
TGTGCCAGCAGTTTATACCAGGGTTATTCGGACGACACCGGGGAGCTGTTTTTT
CASSLYQGYSDDTGELFF
>TRBJ1-3|TRBD1|-|TRBV20-1
TGCAGTGCTAGAGATGGGACAGTGCCGAGCTCTGGAAACACCATATATTTT
CSARDGTVPSSGNTIYF
>TRBJ2-1|-|many|TRBV4-2
TGTGCCAGCACCAATCTAGGACCCTACAATGAGCAGTTCTTC
CASTNLGPYNEQFF
>TRBJ2-5|-|many|TRBV9
TGTGCCAGCAGCCCTGGGGTTTCGGGGGAGACCCAGTACTTC
CASSPGVSGETQYF
>TRBJ1-5|-|medium-sized|TRBV19
TGTGCCTCAAGGCAGGGTAATCAGCCCCAGCATTTT
CASRQGNQPQHF
>TRBJ2-1|-|-|TRBV9
TGTGCCAGCAGAAGCGGGCGGCACTACAATGAGCAGTTCTTC
CASRSGRHYNEQFF
>TRBJ1-5|-|-|TRBV5-5
TGTGCCAGCAGCTTGGGTGGATTCGGCAATCAGCCCCAGCATTTT
CASSLGGFGNQPQHF
>TRBJ1-2|-|many|TRBV19
TGTGCCAGTAGTATAGATCCGACAGGCCTGCGAGGCTACACCTTC
CASSIDPTGLRGYTF
>TRBJ1-1|-|-|TRBV5-1
TGCGCCAGCAGCCCCCTGGGAGGGGGGTATCCTGAAGCTTTCTTT
CASSPLGGGYPEAFF
>TRBJ2-1|-|many|TRBV10-2
TGCGCCAGCAGTATACGTTACGGCGGTGAGCAGTTCTTC
CASSIRYGGEQFF
>TRBJ1-1|-|-|TRBV5-1
TGCGCCAGCAGCTTAGGATATGGAGGAGGTCACACTGAAGCTTTCTTT
CASSLGYGGGHTEAFF
>TRBJ1-1|-|-|TRBV20-1
TGCAGTGCTAGAGTACGGGGGACCTACACTGAAGTTTTCTTT
CSARVRGTYTEVFF
>TRBJ2-3|TRBD2|-|TRBV11-1
TGTGCCAGCACCCTGACTAGCGGAGAAACAGATACGCAGTATTTT
CASTLTSGETDTQYF
>TRBJ2-7|TRBD2|medium-sized|TRBV6-1
TGTGCCAGCACCTATAGCGGGAGTGTCCTGGGCGAGCAGTACTTC
CASTYSGSVLGEQYF
>TRBJ2-7|-|once|TRBV30
TGTGCCTGGAGTGCAGGGTGGTCCTACGAGCAGTACTTC
CAWSAGWSYEQYF
>TRBJ1-5|-|-|TRBV11-2
TGTGCCAGCAGCGCCGGCAGGGGCCGAGGCAATCAGCCCCAGCATTTT
CASSAGRGRGNQPQHF
>TRBJ1-1|-|many|TRBV4-1
TGCGCCAGCAGCCAAGACTCTTTACTTGTCGGGGAAACTGAAGCTTTCTTT
CASSQDSLLVGETEAFF
>TRBJ1-4|-|many|TRBV14
TGTGCCAGCAGCCGACGAACTAATGAAAAACTGTTTTTT
CASSRRTNEKLFF
>TRBJ1-2|-|medium-sized|TRBV30
TGTGCCCTCCGTATCACCGCGGCGGGGGGCTACACCTTC
CALRITAAGGYTF
>TRBJ2-1|-|few|TRBV6-2/TRBV6-3
TGTGCCAGCAGCCCCTTCTCGGGGAATGAGCAGTTCTTC
CASSPFSGNEQFF
>TRBJ2-1|-|few|TRBV28
TGTGCCAGCAATCCAAACAGGGCGACCTACAATGAGCAGTTCTTC
CASNPNRATYNEQFF
>TRBJ1-1|-|many|TRBV9
TGTGCCAGCAGCGTAGCCGACCAGAACACTGAAGCTTTCTTT
CASSVADQNTEAFF
>TRBJ1-6|-|-|TRBV20-1
TGCAGTGCTCAGACTGAACTTAATTCACCCCTCCACTTT
CSAQTELNSPLHF
>TRBJ1-1|-|-|TRBV5-1
TGCGCCAGCAGCTCCGCCTCGGTGCCTAACACTGAAGCTTTCTTT
CASSSASVPNTEAFF
>TRBJ2-7|TRBD1|many|TRBV11-1
TGTGCCAGCAGCTTAGGCGGGACAGGGGGCCACGAGCAGTACTTC
CASSLGGTGGHEQYF
>TRBJ2-3|-|many|TRBV11-2
TGTGCCAGCAGCTTGTATCGTCAGACTAGCACAGATACGCAGTATTTT
CASSLYRQTSTDTQYF